These 8 T cell receptor beta chains were all obtained from the same sample, sequenced in a study of identifying expanded T cells in peripheral blood. Assay: immunoSEQ multiplex PCR; the TCRdb copy retains only in-frame clones and omits some. The table lists over 90,000 clones, 88% of them singletons, with under 6% in the top ten. The material sequenced was blood. These receptors all stem from a person aged 18 to 69 in good health.

The chain uses TRBV4-3 and TRBJ1-2; TRBD1 agrees at 7 bases. V was pared by 1 base and J by 5 bases, with 7 bases of the junction left unmatched. CDR3 size: 15 residues. Germline CDR1 and CDR2: LGHNA and YSLEER. The CDR3 loop reads CASSQGQGSPYGYTF. In DNA form, the CDR3 reads TGCGCCAGCAGCCAAGGACAGGGCTCACCTTATGGCTACACCTTC.

V and J are TRBV5-1 and TRBJ2-7; 15 nucleotides agree with TRBD2. Germline V CDR1 and CDR2: SGHRS, YFSETQ. With V trimmed by 4 bases and J by 3 bases, 8 bases remained unmatched. The CDR3 runs 17 residues. In DNA form, the CDR3 reads TGCGCCAGCAGCCCGAGGACTAGCGGGAGGGCCCGCTACGAGCAGTACTTC. Protein: CASSPRTSGRARYEQYF.

This clone was recorded once. The rearrangement joins TRBV27 to TRBJ1-5, with D possibly matching TRBD1 (5 bases). Germline values: CDR1 MNHEY, CDR2 SMNVEV (reference sequence). CDR3 length: 13 residues. V was cut by 6 bases and J by 7 bases, with 13 bases left in between. DNA of the CDR3: TGTGCCAGCAGCTATGGGGGGGAGCAGCCCCAGCATTTT. This codes for CASSYGGEQPQHF.

The chain is built from TRBV2 and TRBJ1-4; D unclear. This CDR3 has 15 residues. Trimming left V 4 bases short and J 5 bases short, with 14 bases between. In germline, CDR1 is SNHLY, CDR2 FYNNEI. CDR3 sequence: CASSGALVRNEKLFF. The CDR3 DNA follows: TGTGCCAGCAGTGGGGCCCTGGTTCGGAATGAAAAACTGTTTTTT.

This chain joins TRBV6-5 and TRBJ1-2; 7 bases match TRBD1. CDR1 is MNHEY, CDR2 SVGAGI, per germline. V gave up 5 bases and J gave up 6 bases; unmatched junction bases: 9. CDR3 length: 14 amino acids. This CDR3 reads CASSRGRGNDGYTF. In nucleotides, the CDR3 is TGTGCCAGCAGTCGTGGCAGGGGGAACGATGGCTACACCTTC.

The chain links TRBV11-1 to TRBJ2-5; tentatively, D is TRBD2 (5 bases). The germline gives CDR1 SGHAT, CDR2 FQDESV (reference sequence). CDR3 length equals 15 residues. V dropped 1 base and J dropped 2 bases, with 11 bases sitting between them. CDR3 DNA: TGTGCCAGCAGCTTAGACGAGGGCTCTCAAGAGACCCAGTACTTC. Translating gives CASSLDEGSQETQYF.

The chain combines TRBV6-1 with TRBJ1-2; D might be TRBD1 (5 bases). With 8 bases removed from V and 4 bases from J, the gap between germline ends came to 8 bases. The germline gives CDR1 MNHNS, CDR2 SASEGT. This CDR3 has 11 residues. The CDR3 loop is CASSTAYGYTF. CDR3 DNA sequence: TGTGCCAGCTCGACAGCCTATGGCTACACCTTC.

The chain carries TRBV27 and TRBJ1-2, with TRBD1 identical over 7 bases. The CDR3 has 15 amino acids. With 5 bases clipped from V and 3 bases from J, the junction kept 9 bases outside the gene matches. Germline CDR1 MNHEY, CDR2 SMNVEV (reference sequence). CDR3 bases: TGTGCCAGCAGTGCGATCCAGGGGGGTTACTATGGCTACACCTTC. As protein: CASSAIQGGYYGYTF.